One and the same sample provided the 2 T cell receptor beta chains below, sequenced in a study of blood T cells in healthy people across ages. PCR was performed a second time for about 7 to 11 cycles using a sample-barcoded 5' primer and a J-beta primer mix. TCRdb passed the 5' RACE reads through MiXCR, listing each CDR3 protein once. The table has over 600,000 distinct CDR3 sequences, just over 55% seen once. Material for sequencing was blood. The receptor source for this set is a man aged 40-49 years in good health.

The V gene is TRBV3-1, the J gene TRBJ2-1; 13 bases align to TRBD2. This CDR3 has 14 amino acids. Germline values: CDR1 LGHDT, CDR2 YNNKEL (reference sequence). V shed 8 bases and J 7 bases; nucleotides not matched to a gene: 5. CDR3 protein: CASQLAGGDNEQFF. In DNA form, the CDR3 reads TGTGCCAGCCAACTAGCGGGGGGGGATAATGAGCAGTTCTTC.

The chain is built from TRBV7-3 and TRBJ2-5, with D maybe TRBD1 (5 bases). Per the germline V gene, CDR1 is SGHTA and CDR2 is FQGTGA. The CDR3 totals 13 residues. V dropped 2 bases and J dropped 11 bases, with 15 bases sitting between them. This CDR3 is CASSLSQDNEQYF. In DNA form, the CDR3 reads TGTGCCAGCAGCTTATCACAGGACAATGAGCAGTACTTC.